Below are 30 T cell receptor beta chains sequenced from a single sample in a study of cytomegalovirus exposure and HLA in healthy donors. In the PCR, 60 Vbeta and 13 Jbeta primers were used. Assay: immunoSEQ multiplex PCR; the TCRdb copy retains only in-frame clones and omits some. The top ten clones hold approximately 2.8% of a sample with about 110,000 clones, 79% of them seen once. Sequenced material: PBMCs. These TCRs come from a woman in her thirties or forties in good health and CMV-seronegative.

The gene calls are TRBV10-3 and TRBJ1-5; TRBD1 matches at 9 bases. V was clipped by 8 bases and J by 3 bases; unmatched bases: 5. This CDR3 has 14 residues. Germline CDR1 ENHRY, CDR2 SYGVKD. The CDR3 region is CAIRDRDSNQPQHF. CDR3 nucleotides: TGTGCCATCCGGGACAGGGATTCCAATCAGCCCCAGCATTTT.

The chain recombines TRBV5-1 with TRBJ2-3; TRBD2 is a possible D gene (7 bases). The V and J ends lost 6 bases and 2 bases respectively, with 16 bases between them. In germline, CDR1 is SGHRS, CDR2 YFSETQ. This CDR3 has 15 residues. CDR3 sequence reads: CASTSSGGPTDTQYF. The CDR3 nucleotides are TGCGCCAGCACCTCCTCGGGGGGCCCCACAGATACGCAGTATTTT. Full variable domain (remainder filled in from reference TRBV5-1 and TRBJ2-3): KAGVTQTPRYLIKTRGQQVTLSCSPISGHRSVSWYQQTPGQGLQFLFEYFSETQRNKGNFPGRFSGRQFSNSRSEMNVSTLELGDSALYLCASTSSGGPTDTQYFGPGTRLTVL.

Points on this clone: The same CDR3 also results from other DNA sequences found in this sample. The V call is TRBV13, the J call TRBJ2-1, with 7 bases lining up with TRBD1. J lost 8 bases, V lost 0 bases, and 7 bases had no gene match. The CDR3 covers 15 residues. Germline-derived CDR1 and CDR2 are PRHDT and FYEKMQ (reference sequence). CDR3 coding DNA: TGTGCCAGCAGCTTAGGGACAGGGCATACGGATGAGCAGTTCTTC. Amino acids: CASSLGTGHTDEQFF.

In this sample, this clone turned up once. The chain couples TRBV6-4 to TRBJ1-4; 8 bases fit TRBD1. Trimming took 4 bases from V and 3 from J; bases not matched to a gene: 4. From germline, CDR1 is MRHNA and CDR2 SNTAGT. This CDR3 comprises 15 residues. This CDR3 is CASSVDRGPNEKLFF. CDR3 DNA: TGTGCCAGCAGTGTTGACAGGGGACCTAATGAAAAACTGTTTTTT.

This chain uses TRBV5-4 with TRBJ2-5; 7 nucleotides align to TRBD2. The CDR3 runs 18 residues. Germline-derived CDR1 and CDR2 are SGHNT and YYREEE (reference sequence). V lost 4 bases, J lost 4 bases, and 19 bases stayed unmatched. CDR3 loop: CASSLGGSSGFGRETQYF. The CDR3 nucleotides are TGTGCCAGCAGCCTGGGCGGGAGTTCTGGTTTCGGAAGAGAGACCCAGTACTTC.

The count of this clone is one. CDR3 sequence: CASSSGQANQPQHF. The CDR3 nucleotides are TGTGCCAGCAGCTCGGGACAGGCCAATCAGCCCCAGCATTTT. The rearrangement links TRBV11-2 to TRBJ1-5; 8 bases agree with TRBD1. Trimming at V came to 4 bases and at J to 3 bases, leaving 2 bases not matched to a gene. Germline loops: CDR1 SGHAT, CDR2 FQNNGV. The CDR3 is made up of 14 amino acids. Looking up the rest from reference TRBV11-2 and TRBJ1-5 gives the full variable domain: EAGVAQSPRYKIIEKRQSVAFWCNPISGHATLYWYQQILGQGPKLLIQFQNNGVVDDSQLPKDRFSAERLKGVDSTLKIQPAKLEDSAVYLCASSSGQANQPQHFGDGTRLSIL.

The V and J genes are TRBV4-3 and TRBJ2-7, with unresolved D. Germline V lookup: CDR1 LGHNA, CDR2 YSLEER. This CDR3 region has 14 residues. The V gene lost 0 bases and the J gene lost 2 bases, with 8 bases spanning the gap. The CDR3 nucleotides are TGCGCCAGCAGCCAAGACGTAACTCCCTACGAGCAGTACTTC. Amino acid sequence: CASSQDVTPYEQYF.

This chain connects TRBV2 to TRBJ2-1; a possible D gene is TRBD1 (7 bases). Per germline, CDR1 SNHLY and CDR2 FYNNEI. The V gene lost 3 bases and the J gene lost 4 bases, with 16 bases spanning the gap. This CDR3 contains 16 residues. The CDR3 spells CASSDPGAGGYNEQFF. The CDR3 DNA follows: TGTGCCAGCAGTGACCCGGGGGCAGGGGGATACAATGAGCAGTTCTTC.

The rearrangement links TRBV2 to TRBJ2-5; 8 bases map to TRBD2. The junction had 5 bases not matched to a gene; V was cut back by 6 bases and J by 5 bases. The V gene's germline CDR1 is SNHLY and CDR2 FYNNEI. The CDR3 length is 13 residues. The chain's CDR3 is CASSGLAGETQYF. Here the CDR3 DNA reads TGTGCCAGCAGCGGACTAGCCGGGGAGACCCAGTACTTC.

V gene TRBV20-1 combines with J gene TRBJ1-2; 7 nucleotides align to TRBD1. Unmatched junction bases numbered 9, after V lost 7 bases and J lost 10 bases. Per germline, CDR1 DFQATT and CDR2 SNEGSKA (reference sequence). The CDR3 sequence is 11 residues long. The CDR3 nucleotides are TGCAGTGTTAACCGACAGGGCTTCTACACCTTC. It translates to CSVNRQGFYTF.

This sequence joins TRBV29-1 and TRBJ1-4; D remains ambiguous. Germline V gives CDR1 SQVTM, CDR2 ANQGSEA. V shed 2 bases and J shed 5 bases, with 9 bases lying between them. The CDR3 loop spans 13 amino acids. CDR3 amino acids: CSVESASNEKLFF. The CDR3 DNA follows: TGCAGCGTTGAAAGTGCGTCAAATGAAAAACTGTTTTTT.

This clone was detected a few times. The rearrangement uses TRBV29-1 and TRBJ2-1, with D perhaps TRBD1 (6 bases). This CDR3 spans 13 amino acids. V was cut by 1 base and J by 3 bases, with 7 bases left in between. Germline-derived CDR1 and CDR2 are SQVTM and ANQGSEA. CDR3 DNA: TGCAGCGTTGAAGGGACAGTCTACAATGAGCAGTTCTTC. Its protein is CSVEGTVYNEQFF.

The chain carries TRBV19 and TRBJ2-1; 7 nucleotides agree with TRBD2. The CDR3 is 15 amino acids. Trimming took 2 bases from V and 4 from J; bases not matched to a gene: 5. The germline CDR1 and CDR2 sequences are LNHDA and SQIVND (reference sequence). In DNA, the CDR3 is TGTGCCAGTAGTATAAAGGCGGGAGCTTACAATGAGCAGTTCTTC. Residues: CASSIKAGAYNEQFF.

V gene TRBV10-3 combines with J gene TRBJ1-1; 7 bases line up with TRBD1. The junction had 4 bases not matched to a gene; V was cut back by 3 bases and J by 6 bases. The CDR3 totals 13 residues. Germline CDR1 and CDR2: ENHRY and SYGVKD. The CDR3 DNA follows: TGTGCCATCAGTGAAACAGGGGTGGCTGAAGCTTTCTTT. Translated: CAISETGVAEAFF.

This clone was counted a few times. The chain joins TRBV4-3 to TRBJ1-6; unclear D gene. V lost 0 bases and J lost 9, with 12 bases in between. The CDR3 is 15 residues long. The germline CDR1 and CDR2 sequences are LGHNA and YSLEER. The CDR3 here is CASSQDTAPRSPLHF. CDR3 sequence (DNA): TGCGCCAGCAGCCAAGATACCGCACCGCGTTCACCCCTCCACTTT.

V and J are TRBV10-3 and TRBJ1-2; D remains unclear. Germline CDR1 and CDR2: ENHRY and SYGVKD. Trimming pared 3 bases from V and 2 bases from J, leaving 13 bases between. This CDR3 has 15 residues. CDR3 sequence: CAISDLAGRNYGYTF. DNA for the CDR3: TGTGCCATCAGTGACTTGGCGGGGAGGAACTATGGCTACACCTTC.

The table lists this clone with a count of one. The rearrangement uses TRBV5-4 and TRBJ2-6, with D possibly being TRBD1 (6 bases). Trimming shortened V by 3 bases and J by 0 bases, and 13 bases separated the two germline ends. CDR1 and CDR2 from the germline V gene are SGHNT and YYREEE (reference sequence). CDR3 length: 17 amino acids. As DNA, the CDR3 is TGTGCCAGCAGCTGGCCACAGGGCCTCTCTGGGGCCAACGTCCTGACTTTC. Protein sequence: CASSWPQGLSGANVLTF.

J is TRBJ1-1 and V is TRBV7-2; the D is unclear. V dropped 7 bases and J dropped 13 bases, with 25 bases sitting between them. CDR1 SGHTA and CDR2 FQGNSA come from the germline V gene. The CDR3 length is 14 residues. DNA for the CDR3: TGTGCCAGCACCCTGGGAGGCAGGTACCAAGGTGGTTTCTTT. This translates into CASTLGGRYQGGFF.

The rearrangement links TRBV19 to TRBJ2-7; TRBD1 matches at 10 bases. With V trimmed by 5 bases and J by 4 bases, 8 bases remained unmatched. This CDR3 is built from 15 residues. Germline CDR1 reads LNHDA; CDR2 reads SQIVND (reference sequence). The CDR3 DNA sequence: TGTGCCAGTAGTCAACCGGGACAGGGGCTATACGAGCAGTACTTC. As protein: CASSQPGQGLYEQYF. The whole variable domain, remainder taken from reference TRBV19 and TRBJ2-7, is DGGITQSPKYLFRKEGQNVTLSCEQNLNHDAMYWYRQDPGQGLRLIYYSQIVNDFQKGDIAEGYSVSREKKESFPLTVTSAQKNPTAFYLCASSQPGQGLYEQYFGPGTRLTVT.

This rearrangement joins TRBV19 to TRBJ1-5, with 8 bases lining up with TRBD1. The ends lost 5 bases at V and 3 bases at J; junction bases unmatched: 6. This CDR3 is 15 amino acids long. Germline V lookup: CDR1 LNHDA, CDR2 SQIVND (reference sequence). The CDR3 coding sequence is TGTGCCAGTAGTGTTGACAGGGGACTCAATCAGCCCCAGCATTTT. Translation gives CASSVDRGLNQPQHF.

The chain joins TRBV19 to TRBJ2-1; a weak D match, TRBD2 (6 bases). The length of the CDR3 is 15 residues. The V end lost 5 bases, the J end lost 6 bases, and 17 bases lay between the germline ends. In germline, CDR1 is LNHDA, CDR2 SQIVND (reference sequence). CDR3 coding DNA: TGTGCCAGTAGTCATGGAGGGTTGGGAAGCAATGAGCAGTTCTTC. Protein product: CASSHGGLGSNEQFF.

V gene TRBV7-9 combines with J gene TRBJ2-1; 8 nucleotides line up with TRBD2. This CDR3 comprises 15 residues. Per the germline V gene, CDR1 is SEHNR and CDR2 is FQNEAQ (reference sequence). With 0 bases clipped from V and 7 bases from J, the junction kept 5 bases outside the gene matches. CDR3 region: CASSLALTSVNEQFF. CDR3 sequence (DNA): TGTGCCAGCAGCTTAGCCCTGACTAGCGTTAATGAGCAGTTCTTC.

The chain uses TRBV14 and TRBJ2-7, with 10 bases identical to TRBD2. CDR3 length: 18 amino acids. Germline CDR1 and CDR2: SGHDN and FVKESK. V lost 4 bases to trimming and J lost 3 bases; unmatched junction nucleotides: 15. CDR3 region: CASSLSLGGASGSYEQYF. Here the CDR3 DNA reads TGTGCCAGCAGCCTCTCCCTCGGGGGGGCTAGCGGGAGCTACGAGCAGTACTTC.

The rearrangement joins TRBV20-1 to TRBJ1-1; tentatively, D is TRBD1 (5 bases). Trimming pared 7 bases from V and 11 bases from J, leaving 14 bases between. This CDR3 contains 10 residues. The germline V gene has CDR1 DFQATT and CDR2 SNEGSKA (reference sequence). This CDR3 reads CSEAGNRAFF. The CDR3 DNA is TGCAGTGAGGCAGGGAATCGGGCTTTCTTT.

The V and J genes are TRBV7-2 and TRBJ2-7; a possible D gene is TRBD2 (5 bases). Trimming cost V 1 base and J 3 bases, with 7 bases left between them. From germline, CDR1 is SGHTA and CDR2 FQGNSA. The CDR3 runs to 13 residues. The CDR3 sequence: CASSLGRDYEQYF. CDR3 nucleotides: TGTGCCAGCAGCTTAGGCCGGGACTACGAGCAGTACTTC.

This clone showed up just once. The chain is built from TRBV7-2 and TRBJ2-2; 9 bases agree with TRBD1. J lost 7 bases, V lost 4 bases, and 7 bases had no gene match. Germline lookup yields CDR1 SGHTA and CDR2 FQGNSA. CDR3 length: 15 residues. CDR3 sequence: CASSSYRGQGGELFF. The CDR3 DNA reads TGTGCCAGCAGCTCCTACAGGGGGCAGGGCGGGGAGCTGTTTTTT.

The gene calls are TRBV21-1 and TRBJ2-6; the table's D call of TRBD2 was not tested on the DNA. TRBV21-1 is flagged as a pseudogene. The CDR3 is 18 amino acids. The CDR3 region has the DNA TGTGCCAGCAGCAATCAATCCATAGAGGGCTCTGGGGCCAACGTCCTGACTTTC. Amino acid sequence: CASSNQSIEGSGANVLTF.

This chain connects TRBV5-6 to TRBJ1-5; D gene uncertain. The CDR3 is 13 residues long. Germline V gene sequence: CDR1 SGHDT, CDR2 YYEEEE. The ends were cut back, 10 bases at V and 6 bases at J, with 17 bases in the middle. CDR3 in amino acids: CASSPGTGQPQHF. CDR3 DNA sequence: TGTGCCTCCAGCCCCGGCACGGGTCAGCCCCAGCATTTT.

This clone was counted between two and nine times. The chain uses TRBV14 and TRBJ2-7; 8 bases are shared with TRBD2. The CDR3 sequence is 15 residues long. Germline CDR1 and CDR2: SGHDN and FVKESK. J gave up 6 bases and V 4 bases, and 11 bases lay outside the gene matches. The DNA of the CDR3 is TGTGCCAGCAGCCGCCGGGGGGGGCGGTTGGGCGAGCAGTACTTC. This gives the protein CASSRRGGRLGEQYF.

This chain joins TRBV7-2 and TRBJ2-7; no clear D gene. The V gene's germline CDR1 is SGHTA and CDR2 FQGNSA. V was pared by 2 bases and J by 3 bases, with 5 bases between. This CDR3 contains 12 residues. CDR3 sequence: CASSLISYEQYF. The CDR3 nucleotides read TGTGCCAGCAGCTTAATTAGCTACGAGCAGTACTTC.